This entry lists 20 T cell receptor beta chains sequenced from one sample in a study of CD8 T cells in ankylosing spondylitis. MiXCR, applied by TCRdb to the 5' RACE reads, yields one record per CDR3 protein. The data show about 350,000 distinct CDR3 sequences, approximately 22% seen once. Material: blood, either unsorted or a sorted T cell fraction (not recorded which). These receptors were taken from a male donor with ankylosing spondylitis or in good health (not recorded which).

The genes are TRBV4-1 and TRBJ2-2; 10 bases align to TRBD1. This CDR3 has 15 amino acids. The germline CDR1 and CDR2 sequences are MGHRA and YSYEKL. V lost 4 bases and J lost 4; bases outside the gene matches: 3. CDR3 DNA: TGCGCCAGCAGCCCCTGGGACAGGGGCACCGGGGAGCTGTTTTTT. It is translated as CASSPWDRGTGELFF.

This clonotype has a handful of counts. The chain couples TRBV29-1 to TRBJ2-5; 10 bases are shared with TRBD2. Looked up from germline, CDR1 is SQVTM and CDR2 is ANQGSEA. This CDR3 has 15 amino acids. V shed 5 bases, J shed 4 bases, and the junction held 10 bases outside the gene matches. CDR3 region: CSVYDGSGGLETQYF. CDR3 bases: TGCAGCGTTTATGACGGTAGCGGGGGGCTAGAGACCCAGTACTTC. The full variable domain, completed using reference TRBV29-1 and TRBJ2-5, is SAVISQKPSRDICQRGTSLTIQCQVDSQVTMMFWYRQQPGQSLTLIATANQGSEATYESGFVIDKFPISRPNLTFSTLTVSNMSPEDSSIYLCSVYDGSGGLETQYFGPGTRLLVL.

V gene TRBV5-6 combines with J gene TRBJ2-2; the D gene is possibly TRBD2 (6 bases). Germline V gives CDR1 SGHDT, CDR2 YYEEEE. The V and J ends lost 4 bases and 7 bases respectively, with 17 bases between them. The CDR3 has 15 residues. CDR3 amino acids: CASSRGAAVDGELFF. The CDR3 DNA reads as TGTGCCAGCAGCCGCGGGGCAGCGGTGGACGGGGAGCTGTTTTTT.

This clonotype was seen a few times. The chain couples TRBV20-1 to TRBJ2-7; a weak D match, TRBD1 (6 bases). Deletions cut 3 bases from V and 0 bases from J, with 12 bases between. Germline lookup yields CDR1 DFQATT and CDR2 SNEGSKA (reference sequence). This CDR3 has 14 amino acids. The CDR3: CSARQRGISYEQYF. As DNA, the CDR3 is TGCAGTGCTAGGCAAAGGGGGATCTCCTACGAGCAGTACTTC.

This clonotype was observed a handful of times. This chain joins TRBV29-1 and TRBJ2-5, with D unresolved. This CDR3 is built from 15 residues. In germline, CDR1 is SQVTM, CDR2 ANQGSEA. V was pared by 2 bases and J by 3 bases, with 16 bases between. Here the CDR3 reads CSVEMVPEGKETQYF. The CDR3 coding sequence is TGCAGCGTTGAAATGGTCCCGGAAGGGAAAGAGACCCAGTACTTC.

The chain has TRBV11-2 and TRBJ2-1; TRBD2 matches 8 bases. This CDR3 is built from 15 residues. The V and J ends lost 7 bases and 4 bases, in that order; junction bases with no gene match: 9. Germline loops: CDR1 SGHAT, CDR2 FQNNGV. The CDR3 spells CASTPTGGLYNEQFF. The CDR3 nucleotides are TGTGCCAGCACGCCGACGGGGGGGCTTTACAATGAGCAGTTCTTC.

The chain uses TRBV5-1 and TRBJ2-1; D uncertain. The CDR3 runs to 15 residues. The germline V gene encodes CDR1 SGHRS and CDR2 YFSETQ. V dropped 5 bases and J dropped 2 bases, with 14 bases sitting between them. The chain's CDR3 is CASRRAADTYNEQFF. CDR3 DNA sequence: TGCGCCAGCAGACGTGCGGCGGATACCTACAATGAGCAGTTCTTC.

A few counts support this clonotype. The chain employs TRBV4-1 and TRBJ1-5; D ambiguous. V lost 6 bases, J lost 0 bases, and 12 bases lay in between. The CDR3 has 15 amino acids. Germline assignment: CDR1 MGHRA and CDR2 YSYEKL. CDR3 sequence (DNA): TGCGCCAGCAGTCCCCTCCCAGATAGCAATCAGCCCCAGCATTTT. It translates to CASSPLPDSNQPQHF.

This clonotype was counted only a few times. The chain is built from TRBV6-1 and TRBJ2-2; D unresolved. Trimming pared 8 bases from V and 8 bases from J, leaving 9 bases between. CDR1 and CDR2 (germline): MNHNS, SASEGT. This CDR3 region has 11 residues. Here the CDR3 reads CASRLGGELFF. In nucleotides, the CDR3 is TGTGCCAGCCGGCTAGGGGGGGAGCTGTTTTTT.

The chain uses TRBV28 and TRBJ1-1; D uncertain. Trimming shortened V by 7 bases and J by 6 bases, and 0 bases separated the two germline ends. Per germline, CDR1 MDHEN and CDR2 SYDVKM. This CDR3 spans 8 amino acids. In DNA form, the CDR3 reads TGTGCCAGCACTGAAGCTTTCTTT. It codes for CASTEAFF.

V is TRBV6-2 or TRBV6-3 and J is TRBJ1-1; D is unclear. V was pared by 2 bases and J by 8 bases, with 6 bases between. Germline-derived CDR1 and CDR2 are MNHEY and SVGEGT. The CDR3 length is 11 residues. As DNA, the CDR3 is TGTGCCAGCAGTTACCCGGAAGAAGCTTTCTTT. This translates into CASSYPEEAFF.

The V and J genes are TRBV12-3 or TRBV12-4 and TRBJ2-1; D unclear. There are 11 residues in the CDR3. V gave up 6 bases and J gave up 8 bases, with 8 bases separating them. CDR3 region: CASRNNYEQFF. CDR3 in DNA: TGTGCCAGCAGGAATAACTATGAGCAGTTCTTC.

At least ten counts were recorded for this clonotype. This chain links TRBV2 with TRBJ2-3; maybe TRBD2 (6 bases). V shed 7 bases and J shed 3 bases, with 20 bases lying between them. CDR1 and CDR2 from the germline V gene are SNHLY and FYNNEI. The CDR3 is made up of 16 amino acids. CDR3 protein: CASTLGTSVITDTQYF. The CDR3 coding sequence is TGTGCCAGCACCCTAGGGACTTCCGTCATTACAGATACGCAGTATTTT.

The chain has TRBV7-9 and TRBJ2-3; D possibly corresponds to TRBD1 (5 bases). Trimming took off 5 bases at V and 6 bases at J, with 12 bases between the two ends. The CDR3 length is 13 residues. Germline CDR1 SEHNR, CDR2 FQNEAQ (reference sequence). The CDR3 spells CASSTDSLDTQYF. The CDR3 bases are TGTGCCAGCAGCACAGACAGCCTCGATACGCAGTATTTT.

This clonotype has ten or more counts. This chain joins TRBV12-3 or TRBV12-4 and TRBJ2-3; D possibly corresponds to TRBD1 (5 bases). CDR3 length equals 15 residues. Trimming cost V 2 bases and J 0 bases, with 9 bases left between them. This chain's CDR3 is CASSLNPGSTDTQYF. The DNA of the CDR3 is TGTGCCAGCAGTTTAAATCCAGGGAGCACAGATACGCAGTATTTT.

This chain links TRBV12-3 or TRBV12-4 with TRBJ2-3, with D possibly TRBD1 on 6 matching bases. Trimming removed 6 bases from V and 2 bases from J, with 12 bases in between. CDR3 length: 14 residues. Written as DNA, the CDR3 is TGTGCCAGCAGAGACACAGGGCTCACAGATACGCAGTATTTT. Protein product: CASRDTGLTDTQYF.

The CDR3 DNA reads as TGTGCCAGCCTTCGGACAGGCCTCTCCTACGAGCAGTACTTC. This encodes CASLRTGLSYEQYF. V and J are TRBV6-2 or TRBV6-3 and TRBJ2-7; 7 bases are shared with TRBD1. Germline trimming cut 8 bases from V and 0 bases from J; bases unmatched to any gene: 7. This CDR3 region has 14 residues. Germline V lookup: CDR1 MNHEY, CDR2 SVGEGT.

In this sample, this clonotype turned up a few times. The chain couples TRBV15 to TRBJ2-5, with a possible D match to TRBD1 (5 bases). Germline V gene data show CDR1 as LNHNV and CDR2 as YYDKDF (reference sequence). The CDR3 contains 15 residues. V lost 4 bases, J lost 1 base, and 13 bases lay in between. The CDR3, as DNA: TGTGCCACCAGCAAGACCGCCGACAGCCAAGAGACCCAGTACTTC. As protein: CATSKTADSQETQYF.

CDR3 region: CASPQAEGVAEAFF. For the CDR3, the DNA is TGTGCCAGCCCCCAGGCTGAGGGTGTCGCTGAAGCTTTCTTT. This chain links TRBV7-9 with TRBJ1-1; D remains unclear. Germline V gene lookup returns CDR1 SEHNR and CDR2 FQNEAQ (reference sequence). The CDR3 has 14 residues. Trimming stripped 8 bases from V and 6 bases from J, with 19 bases between.

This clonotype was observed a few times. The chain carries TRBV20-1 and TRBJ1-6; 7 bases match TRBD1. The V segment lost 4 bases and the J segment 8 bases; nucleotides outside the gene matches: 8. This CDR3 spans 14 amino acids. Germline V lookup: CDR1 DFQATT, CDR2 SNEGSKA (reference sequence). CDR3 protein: CSAITGTADSPLHF. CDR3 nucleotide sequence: TGCAGTGCTATAACCGGGACAGCGGATTCACCCCTCCACTTT.